Listed below are T cell receptor beta chains from one sample, sequenced in a study of blood T cell repertoires in COVID-19. Method: immunoSEQ multiplex PCR; TCRdb's copy keeps in-frame clones and lacks some. The data hold approximately 390,000 clones, with just under 90% observed a single time. The sample was PBMCs or T cells enriched from blood (not recorded which). The source of these receptors is a woman in her forties or fifties who had recovered from COVID-19. Each CDR3 is given with its conserved first and last residue. The D gene is left open where the match is weak.

v_call,j_call,d_call,cdr3_nt,cdr3_aa
TRBV4-1,TRBJ1-4,.,TGCGCCAGCAGCCAAGGGCAGCGGGGGCCTAATGAAAAACTGTTTTTT,CASSQGQRGPNEKLFF
TRBV5-1,TRBJ2-7,.,TGCGCCAGCAGCTTGGAAGGGGGCTCCTACGAGCAGTACTTC,CASSLEGGSYEQYF
TRBV5-1,TRBJ1-4,TRBD1,TGCGCCAGCAGCCACAGGGGCACTAATGAAAAACTGTTTTTT,CASSHRGTNEKLFF
TRBV18,TRBJ2-4,TRBD1,TGTGCCAGCTCACCAGACCGGGACAGGGGGAACATTCAGTACTTC,CASSPDRDRGNIQYF
TRBV12-3/TRBV12-4,TRBJ1-2,.,TGTGCCAGCAGGACTCCGGAGGTTGGCTACACCTTC,CASRTPEVGYTF
TRBV5-4,TRBJ1-4,TRBD1,TGTGCCAGCAGCCACACCGGGACAGGGAATGAAAAACTGTTTTTT,CASSHTGTGNEKLFF
TRBV5-1,TRBJ2-7,TRBD2,TGCGCCAGCAGCTTGGGGACTAGCGTGGGCGAGCAGTACTTC,CASSLGTSVGEQYF
TRBV7-9,TRBJ1-2,.,TGTGCCACCATGAGGGCAGAAAACTATGGCTACACCTTC,CATMRAENYGYTF
TRBV5-8,TRBJ1-4,TRBD1,TGTGCCAGCAGCACCCTGGGACAGACTAATGAAAAACTGTTTTTT,CASSTLGQTNEKLFF
TRBV11-2,TRBJ1-4,.,TGTGCCAGCAGCTTTGCAGGGTTCGGTACTGAAAAACTGTTTTTT,CASSFAGFGTEKLFF
TRBV12-5,TRBJ2-3,TRBD2,TGTGCTAGTGGTTCGGGCCTAGCGGGGGGGATCCAACGGAGCACAGATACGCAGTATTTT,CASGSGLAGGIQRSTDTQYF
TRBV7-9,TRBJ1-2,.,TGTGCCAGCAGCTCATCAGGGGCCCCCGGCTACACCTTC,CASSSSGAPGYTF
TRBV2,TRBJ1-3,.,TGTGCCAGCAGGGGACTGGTCTCTGGAAACACCATATATTTT,CASRGLVSGNTIYF
TRBV6-5,TRBJ1-5,.,TGTGCCAGCAGTTCACAGGGTGATCAGCCCCAGCATTTT,CASSSQGDQPQHF
TRBV29-1,TRBJ2-2,.,TGCAGCGTTGAGGGGCAGGGGAGAGGCGGGGAGCTGTTTTTT,CSVEGQGRGGELFF
TRBV5-1,TRBJ2-3,.,TGCGCCAGCAGCTTGGGGATCGGGGTAGCTTTGACCCTCACCTATGTAGATACGCAGTATTTT,CASSLGIGVALTLTYVDTQYF
TRBV27,TRBJ2-7,TRBD2,TGTGCCAGCAGTTTTGCGGGGGTCGATTACGAGCAGTACTTC,CASSFAGVDYEQYF
TRBV4-2,TRBJ1-5,TRBD1,TGTGCCAGCAGCAAAACCGGGACAGGGATATCACCCCAGCATTTT,CASSKTGTGISPQHF
TRBV2,TRBJ1-5,.,TGTGCCAGCAGTGAACAGGTCAATCAGCCCCAGCATTTT,CASSEQVNQPQHF
TRBV28,TRBJ1-2,TRBD1,TGTGCCAGCAGTCCCGAAACAGGGGTTAGGGGCTACACCTTC,CASSPETGVRGYTF
TRBV2,TRBJ2-7,TRBD1,TGTGCCAGCAGGACCTCGAGACAGGGGTGGACCTACGAGCAGTACTTC,CASRTSRQGWTYEQYF
TRBV28,TRBJ1-1,.,TGTGCCAGCAGTTGGGACTTAAACACTGAAGCTTTCTTT,CASSWDLNTEAFF
TRBV6-1,TRBJ1-5,.,TGTGCCAGCAGTGAATGGGGGCTGAGTCAGCCCCAGCATTTT,CASSEWGLSQPQHF